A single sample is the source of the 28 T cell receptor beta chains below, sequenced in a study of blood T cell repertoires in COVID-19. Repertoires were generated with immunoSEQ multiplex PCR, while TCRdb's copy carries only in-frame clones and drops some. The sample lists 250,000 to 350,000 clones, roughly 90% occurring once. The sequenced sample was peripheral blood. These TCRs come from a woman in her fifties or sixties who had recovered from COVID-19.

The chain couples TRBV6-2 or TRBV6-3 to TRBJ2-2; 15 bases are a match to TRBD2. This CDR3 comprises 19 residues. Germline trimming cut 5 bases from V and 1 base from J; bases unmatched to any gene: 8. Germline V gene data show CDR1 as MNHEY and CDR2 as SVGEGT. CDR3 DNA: TGTGCCAGCAGTGACCTCGGACTAGCGGGGGGGAAGAACACCGGGGAGCTGTTTTTT. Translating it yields CASSDLGLAGGKNTGELFF.

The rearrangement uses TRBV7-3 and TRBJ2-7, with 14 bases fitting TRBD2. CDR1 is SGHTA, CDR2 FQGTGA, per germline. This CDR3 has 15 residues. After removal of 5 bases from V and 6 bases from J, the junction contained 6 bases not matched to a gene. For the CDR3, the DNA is TGTGCCAGCAGCCCGGGACTAGCGGGAGTGGGCGAGCAGTACTTC. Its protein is CASSPGLAGVGEQYF.

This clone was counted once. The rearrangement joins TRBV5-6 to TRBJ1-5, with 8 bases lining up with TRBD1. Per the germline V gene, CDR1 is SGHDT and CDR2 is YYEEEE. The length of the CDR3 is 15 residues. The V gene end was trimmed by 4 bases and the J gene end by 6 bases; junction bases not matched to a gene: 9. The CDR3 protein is CASSVRQGIRQPQHF. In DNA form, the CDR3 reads TGTGCCAGCAGCGTTAGACAGGGGATACGTCAGCCCCAGCATTTT.

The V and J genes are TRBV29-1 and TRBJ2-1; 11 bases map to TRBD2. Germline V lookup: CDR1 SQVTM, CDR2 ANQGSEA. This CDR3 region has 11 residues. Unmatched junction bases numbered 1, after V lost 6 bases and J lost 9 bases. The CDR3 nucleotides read TGCAGCGTACTAGCGGGGGCTGAGCAGTTCTTC. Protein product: CSVLAGAEQFF.

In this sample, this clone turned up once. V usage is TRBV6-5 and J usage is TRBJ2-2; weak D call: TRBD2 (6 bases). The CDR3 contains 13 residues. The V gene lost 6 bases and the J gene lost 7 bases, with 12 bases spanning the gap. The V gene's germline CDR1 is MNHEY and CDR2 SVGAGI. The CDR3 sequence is CASRHGRSGELFF. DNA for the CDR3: TGTGCCAGCAGACACGGGAGAAGCGGGGAGCTGTTTTTT.

The CDR3 protein is CAWSYGPYNEQFF. CDR3 bases: TGTGCCTGGAGTTATGGGCCCTACAATGAGCAGTTCTTC. V is TRBV30 and J is TRBJ2-1; the D is unclear. The V and J ends lost 2 bases and 2 bases respectively, with 7 bases between them. Germline CDR1 reads GTSNPN; CDR2 reads SVGIG (reference sequence). The CDR3 sequence is 13 residues long.

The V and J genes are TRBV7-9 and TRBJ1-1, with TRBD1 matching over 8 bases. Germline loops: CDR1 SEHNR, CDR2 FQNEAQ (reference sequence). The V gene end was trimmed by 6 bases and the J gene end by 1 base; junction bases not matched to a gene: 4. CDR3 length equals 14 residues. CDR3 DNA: TGTGCCAGCAGAGACAGGGGAGGGAACACTGAAGCTTTCTTT. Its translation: CASRDRGGNTEAFF. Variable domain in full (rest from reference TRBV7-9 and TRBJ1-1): DTGVSQNPRHKITKRGQNVTFRCDPISEHNRLYWYRQTLGQGPEFLTYFQNEAQLEKSRLLSDRFSAERPKGSFSTLEIQRTEQGDSAMYLCASRDRGGNTEAFFGQGTRLTVV.

The CDR3 region is CATRGTGDLHYSYEQYF. The DNA for the CDR3 is TGTGCCACCAGGGGGACAGGGGACCTACATTACTCCTACGAGCAGTACTTC. V usage is TRBV24-1 and J usage is TRBJ2-7; TRBD1 matches at 10 bases. After removal of 7 bases from V and 0 bases from J, the junction contained 11 bases not matched to a gene. CDR3 length equals 17 residues. The germline V gene encodes CDR1 KGHDR and CDR2 SFDVKD.

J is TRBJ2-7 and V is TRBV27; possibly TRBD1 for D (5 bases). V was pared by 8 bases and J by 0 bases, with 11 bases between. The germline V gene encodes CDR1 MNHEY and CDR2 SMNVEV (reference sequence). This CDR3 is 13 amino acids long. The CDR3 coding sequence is TGTGCCAGCTGGGCAGGGTACTCCTACGAGCAGTACTTC. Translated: CASWAGYSYEQYF.

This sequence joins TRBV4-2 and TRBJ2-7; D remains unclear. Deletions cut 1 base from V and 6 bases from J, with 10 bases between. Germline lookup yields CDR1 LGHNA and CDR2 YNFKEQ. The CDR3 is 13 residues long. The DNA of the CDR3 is TGTGCCAGCAGCCAAGGTTCCGAGGTCGAGCAGTACTTC. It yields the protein CASSQGSEVEQYF.

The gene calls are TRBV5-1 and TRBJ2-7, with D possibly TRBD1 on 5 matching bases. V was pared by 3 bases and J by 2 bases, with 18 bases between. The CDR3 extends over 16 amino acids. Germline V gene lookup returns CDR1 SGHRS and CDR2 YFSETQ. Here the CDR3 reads CASSYDPSGFPYEQYF. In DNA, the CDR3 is TGCGCCAGCAGCTACGACCCCTCAGGGTTCCCCTACGAGCAGTACTTC.

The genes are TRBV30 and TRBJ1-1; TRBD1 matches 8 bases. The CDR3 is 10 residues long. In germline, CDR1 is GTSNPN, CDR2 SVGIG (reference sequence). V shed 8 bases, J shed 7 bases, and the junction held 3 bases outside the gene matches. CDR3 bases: TGTGCCGCGGGACAGGATGAAGCTTTCTTT. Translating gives CAAGQDEAFF.

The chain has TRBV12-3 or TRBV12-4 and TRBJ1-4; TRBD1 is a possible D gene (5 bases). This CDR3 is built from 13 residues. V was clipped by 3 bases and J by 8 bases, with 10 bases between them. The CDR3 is CASSFAGREKLFF. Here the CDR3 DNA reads TGTGCCAGCAGTTTTGCAGGGAGGGAAAAACTGTTTTTT.

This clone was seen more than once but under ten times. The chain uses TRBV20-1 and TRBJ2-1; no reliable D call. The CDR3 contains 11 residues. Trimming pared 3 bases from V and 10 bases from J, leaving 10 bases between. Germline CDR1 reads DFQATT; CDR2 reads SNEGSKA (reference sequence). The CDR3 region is CSASANAEQFF. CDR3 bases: TGCAGTGCTAGTGCCAATGCGGAGCAGTTCTTC.

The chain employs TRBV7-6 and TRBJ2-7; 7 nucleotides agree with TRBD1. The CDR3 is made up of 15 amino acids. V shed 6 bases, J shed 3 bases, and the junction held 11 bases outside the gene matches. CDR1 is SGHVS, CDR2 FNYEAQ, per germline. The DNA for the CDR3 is TGTGCCAGCAGTTGGGGACAGAGCTCTGACTACGAGCAGTACTTC. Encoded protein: CASSWGQSSDYEQYF. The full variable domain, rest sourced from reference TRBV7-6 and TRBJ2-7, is GAGVSQSPRYKVTKRGQDVALRCDPISGHVSLYWYRQALGQGPEFLTYFNYEAQQDKSGLPNDRFSAERPEGSISTLTIQRTEQRDSAMYRCASSWGQSSDYEQYFGPGTRLTVT.

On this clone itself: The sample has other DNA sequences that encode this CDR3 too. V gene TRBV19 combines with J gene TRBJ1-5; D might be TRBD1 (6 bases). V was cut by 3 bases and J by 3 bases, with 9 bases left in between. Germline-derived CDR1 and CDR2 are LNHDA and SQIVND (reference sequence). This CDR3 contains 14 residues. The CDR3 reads CASSIRDTNQPQHF. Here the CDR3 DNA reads TGTGCCAGTAGTATCCGGGACACCAATCAGCCCCAGCATTTT.

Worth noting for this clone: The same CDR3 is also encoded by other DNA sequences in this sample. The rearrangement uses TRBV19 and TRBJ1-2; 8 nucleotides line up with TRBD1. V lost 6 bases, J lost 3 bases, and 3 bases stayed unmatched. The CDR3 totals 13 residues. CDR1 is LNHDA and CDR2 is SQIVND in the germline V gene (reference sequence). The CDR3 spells CASSQGAYYGYTF. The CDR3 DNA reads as TGTGCCAGTAGCCAGGGGGCGTACTATGGCTACACCTTC.

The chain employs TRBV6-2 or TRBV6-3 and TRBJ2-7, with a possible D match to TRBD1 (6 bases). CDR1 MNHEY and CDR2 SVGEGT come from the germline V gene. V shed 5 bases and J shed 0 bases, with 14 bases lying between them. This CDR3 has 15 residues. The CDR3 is CASSHREIGSYEQYF. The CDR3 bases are TGTGCCAGCAGTCACAGGGAAATTGGCTCCTACGAGCAGTACTTC.

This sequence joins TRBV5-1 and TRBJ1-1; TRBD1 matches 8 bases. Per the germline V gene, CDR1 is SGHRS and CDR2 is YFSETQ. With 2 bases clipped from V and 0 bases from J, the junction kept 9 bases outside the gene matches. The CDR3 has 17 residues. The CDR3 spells CASSFPETGDLNTEAFF. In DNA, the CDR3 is TGCGCCAGCAGCTTCCCCGAGACAGGGGATTTGAACACTGAAGCTTTCTTT.

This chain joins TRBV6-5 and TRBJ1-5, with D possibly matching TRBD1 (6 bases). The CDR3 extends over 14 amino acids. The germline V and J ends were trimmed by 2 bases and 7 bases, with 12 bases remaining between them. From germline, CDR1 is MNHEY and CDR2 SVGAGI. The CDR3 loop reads CASSYGQGRQPQHF. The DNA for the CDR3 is TGTGCCAGCAGTTACGGGCAGGGGAGACAGCCCCAGCATTTT.

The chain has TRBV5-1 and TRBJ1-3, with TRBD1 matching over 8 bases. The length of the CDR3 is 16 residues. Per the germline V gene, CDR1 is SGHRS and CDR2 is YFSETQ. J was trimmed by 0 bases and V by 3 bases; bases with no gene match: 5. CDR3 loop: CASSYLGQGSGNTIYF. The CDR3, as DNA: TGCGCCAGCAGCTACCTAGGACAGGGCTCTGGAAACACCATATATTTT. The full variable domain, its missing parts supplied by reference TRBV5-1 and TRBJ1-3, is KAGVTQTPRYLIKTRGQQVTLSCSPISGHRSVSWYQQTPGQGLQFLFEYFSETQRNKGNFPGRFSGRQFSNSRSEMNVSTLELGDSALYLCASSYLGQGSGNTIYFGEGSWLTVV.

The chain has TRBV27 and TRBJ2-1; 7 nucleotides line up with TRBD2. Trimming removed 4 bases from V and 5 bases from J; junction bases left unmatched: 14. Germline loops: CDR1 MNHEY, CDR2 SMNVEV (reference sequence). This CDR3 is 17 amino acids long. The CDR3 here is CASSSPFGGRGDNEQFF. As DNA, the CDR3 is TGTGCCAGCAGTTCTCCCTTCGGAGGGAGGGGTGACAATGAGCAGTTCTTC.

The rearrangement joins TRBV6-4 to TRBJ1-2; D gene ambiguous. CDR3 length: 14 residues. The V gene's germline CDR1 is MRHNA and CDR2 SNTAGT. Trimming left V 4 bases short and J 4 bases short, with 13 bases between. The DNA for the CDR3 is TGTGCCAGCAGTGCAGACTCCGCGGGCTATGGCTACACCTTC. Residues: CASSADSAGYGYTF.

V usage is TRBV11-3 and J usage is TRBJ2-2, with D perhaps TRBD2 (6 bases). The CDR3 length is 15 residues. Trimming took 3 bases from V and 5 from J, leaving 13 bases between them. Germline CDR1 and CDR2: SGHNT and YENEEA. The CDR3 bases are TGTGCCAGCAGCTTCGGAGGTCGGGGGACCGGGGAGCTGTTTTTT. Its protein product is CASSFGGRGTGELFF.

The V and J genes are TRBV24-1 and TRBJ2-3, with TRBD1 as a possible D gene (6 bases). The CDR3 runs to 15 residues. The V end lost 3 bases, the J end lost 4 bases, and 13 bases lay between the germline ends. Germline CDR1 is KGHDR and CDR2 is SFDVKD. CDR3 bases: TGTGCCACCAGTGATGCCAGGGGTAAGCCAGATACGCAGTATTTT. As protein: CATSDARGKPDTQYF.

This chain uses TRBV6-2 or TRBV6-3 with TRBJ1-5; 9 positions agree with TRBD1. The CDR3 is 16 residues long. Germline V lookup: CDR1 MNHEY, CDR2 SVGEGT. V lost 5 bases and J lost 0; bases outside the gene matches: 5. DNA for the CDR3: TGTGCCAGCAGTCCAACGGACAGGGGTAGCAATCAGCCCCAGCATTTT. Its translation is CASSPTDRGSNQPQHF.

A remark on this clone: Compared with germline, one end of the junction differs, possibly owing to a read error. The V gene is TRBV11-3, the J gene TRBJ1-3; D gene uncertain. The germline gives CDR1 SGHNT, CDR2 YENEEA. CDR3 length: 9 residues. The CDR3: CASRPRHLF. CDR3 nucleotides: TGTGCCAGCAGACCACGACACCTTTTT.

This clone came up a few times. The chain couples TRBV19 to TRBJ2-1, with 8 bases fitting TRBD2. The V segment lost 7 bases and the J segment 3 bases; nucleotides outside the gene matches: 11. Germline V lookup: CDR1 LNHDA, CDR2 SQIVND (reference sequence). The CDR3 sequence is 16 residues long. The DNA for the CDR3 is TGTGCCAGTACCTCCCCGGGACTAGTGGACTACAATGAGCAGTTCTTC. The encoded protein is CASTSPGLVDYNEQFF.